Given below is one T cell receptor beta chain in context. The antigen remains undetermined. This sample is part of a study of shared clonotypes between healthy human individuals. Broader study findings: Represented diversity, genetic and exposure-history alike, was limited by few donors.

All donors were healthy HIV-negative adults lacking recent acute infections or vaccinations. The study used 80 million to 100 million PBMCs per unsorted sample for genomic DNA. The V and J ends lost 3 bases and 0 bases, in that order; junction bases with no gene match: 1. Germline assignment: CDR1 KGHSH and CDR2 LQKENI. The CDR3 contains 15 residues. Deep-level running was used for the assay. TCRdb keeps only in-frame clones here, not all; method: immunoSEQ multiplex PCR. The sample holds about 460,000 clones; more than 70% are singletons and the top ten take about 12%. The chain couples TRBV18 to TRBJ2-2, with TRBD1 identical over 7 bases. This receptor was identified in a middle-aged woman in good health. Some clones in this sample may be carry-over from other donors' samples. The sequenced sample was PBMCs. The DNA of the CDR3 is TGTGCCAGCTCACCGGGACAGACGAACACCGGGGAGCTGTTTTTT. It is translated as CASSPGQTNTGELFF.